Each of the 29 T cell receptor beta chains below was sequenced from the same sample in a study of T-cell reconstitution after alpha-beta-depleted transplantation in children. The TCRbeta library was prepared with unique molecular identifiers. In TCRdb, the PCR reads were re-called with MiXCR into one record per CDR3 protein. The sample lists hundreds of thousands of distinct CDR3 sequences, about 16% occurring once. The sample was PBMCs, mostly from graft donor cells, taken 360 days after TCRalphabeta/CD19-depleted stem cell transplant. These receptors were collected from a male patient aged 2-10 years who had a stem cell transplant for acute lymphoblastic leukemia, so the T cells may come from the graft donor.

The CDR3 region is CASSLERRDPPYEQYF. CDR3 in DNA: TGTGCCAGCAGCTTGGAGAGGCGGGACCCACCCTACGAGCAGTACTTC. The V and J genes are TRBV5-6 and TRBJ2-7, with D possibly being TRBD2 (6 bases). The CDR3 is made up of 16 amino acids. Trimming removed 0 bases at V and 2 bases at J, with 15 bases between. Germline V CDR1 and CDR2: SGHDT, YYEEEE.

The V gene is TRBV11-1, the J gene TRBJ2-3; D could derive from TRBD1 or TRBD2 (5 bases each). Germline V gene data show CDR1 as SGHAT and CDR2 as FQDESV (reference sequence). This CDR3 comprises 18 residues. V dropped 2 bases and J dropped 3 bases, with 21 bases sitting between them. CDR3 in amino acids: CASSLTGPGTPSTDTQYF. CDR3 sequence (DNA): TGTGCCAGCAGCTTAACGGGCCCCGGGACCCCATCGACAGATACGCAGTATTTT.

The chain carries TRBV12-3 or TRBV12-4 and TRBJ2-5; 7 bases line up with TRBD1. This CDR3 has 16 residues. With 5 bases clipped from V and 5 bases from J, the junction kept 14 bases outside the gene matches. Written as DNA, the CDR3 is TGTGCCAGCAGTCTTGGGACAGTTCCTTTTGGGGAGACCCAGTACTTC. Amino acid sequence: CASSLGTVPFGETQYF.

The chain employs TRBV27 and TRBJ2-1; TRBD2 is a possible D gene (6 bases). V was clipped by 2 bases and J by 0 bases, with 8 bases between them. This CDR3 contains 15 residues. CDR1 is MNHEY, CDR2 SMNVEV, per germline (reference sequence). The CDR3 coding sequence is TGTGCCAGCAGTTTAATTAGCGGCTCCTACAATGAGCAGTTCTTC. It encodes CASSLISGSYNEQFF.

V usage is TRBV5-1 and J usage is TRBJ2-7; possible D gene TRBD2, 5 bases. V lost 0 bases to trimming and J lost 4 bases, with 14 bases between them. The germline gives CDR1 SGHRS, CDR2 YFSETQ. The CDR3 extends over 15 amino acids. CDR3 region: CASSLVPGRGYEQYF. As DNA, the CDR3 is TGCGCCAGCAGCTTGGTTCCCGGCCGGGGATACGAGCAGTACTTC.

This clonotype has more than one count but fewer than ten. This chain uses TRBV7-2 with TRBJ1-4, with D maybe TRBD1 (5 bases). Germline CDR1 reads SGHTA; CDR2 reads FQGNSA. The CDR3 extends over 13 amino acids. V lost 8 bases, J lost 6 bases, and 13 bases lay in between. The CDR3 is CASQIGDHEKLFF. The CDR3 DNA sequence: TGTGCCAGCCAGATCGGGGACCATGAAAAACTGTTTTTT.

The V gene is TRBV28, the J gene TRBJ2-2; tentatively, D is TRBD1 (6 bases). V lost 4 bases and J lost 6, with 12 bases in between. From germline, CDR1 is MDHEN and CDR2 SYDVKM. The CDR3 has 14 amino acids. The CDR3 protein is CASSSIGGAGELFF. The CDR3 coding sequence is TGTGCCAGCAGTTCCATAGGGGGAGCCGGGGAGCTGTTTTTT.

The chain carries TRBV14 and TRBJ2-2; TRBD1 matches at 8 bases. Germline CDR1 SGHDN, CDR2 FVKESK. J lost 5 bases, V lost 2 bases, and 7 bases had no gene match. The CDR3 loop spans 16 amino acids. The DNA of the CDR3 is TGTGCCAGCAGCCAACGAGACAGGGGCGGGACCGGGGAGCTGTTTTTT. It translates to CASSQRDRGGTGELFF. The whole variable domain, remainder taken from reference TRBV14 and TRBJ2-2, is EAGVTQFPSHSVIEKGQTVTLRCDPISGHDNLYWYRRVMGKEIKFLLHFVKESKQDESGMPNNRFLAERTGGTYSTLKVQPAELEDSGVYFCASSQRDRGGTGELFFGEGSRLTVL.

A word on this clonotype: As the CDR3 is not closed by the conserved phenylalanine or tryptophan, this likely results from a read error. V gene TRBV28 combines with J gene TRBJ1-4; a weak D match, TRBD1 (6 bases). CDR1 is MDHEN, CDR2 SYDVKM, per germline. With 2 bases removed from V and 11 bases from J, the gap between germline ends came to 12 bases. The CDR3 runs to 13 residues. The CDR3 DNA reads TGTGCCAGCAGTTTACCACAGGGAAGGAAACTGTTTTGT. This encodes CASSLPQGRKLFC.

This rearrangement joins TRBV6-1 to TRBJ2-1; no definite D call. Germline V CDR1 and CDR2: MNHNS, SASEGT. The CDR3 is 15 residues long. V gave up 6 bases and J gave up 0 bases, with 12 bases separating them. The CDR3 is CASRQQRLSYNEQFF. CDR3 bases: TGTGCCAGCAGACAACAGCGTCTCTCCTACAATGAGCAGTTCTTC.

This clonotype showed up just a few times. The chain carries TRBV12-3 or TRBV12-4 and TRBJ2-1, with D maybe TRBD1 (6 bases). V was trimmed by 6 bases and J by 7 bases, leaving 10 bases between them. The CDR3 covers 12 residues. CDR3 loop: CASRQGINEQFF. The CDR3 DNA sequence: TGTGCCAGCAGGCAGGGGATTAATGAGCAGTTCTTC.

This clonotype was seen ten or more times. The chain uses TRBV12-3 or TRBV12-4 and TRBJ2-1, with unresolved D. Trimming cost V 0 bases and J 5 bases, with 5 bases left between them. The CDR3 runs 13 residues. The CDR3 region has the DNA TGTGCCAGCAGTTTAGCAGACCACAATGAGCAGTTCTTC. It specifies CASSLADHNEQFF.

This clonotype was counted at least ten times. The chain couples TRBV7-2 to TRBJ2-3; possible D gene TRBD2, 6 bases. Germline CDR1 SGHTA, CDR2 FQGNSA. With 4 bases removed from V and 6 bases from J, the gap between germline ends came to 20 bases. The CDR3 contains 16 residues. CDR3 in amino acids: CASSSGEGGLGDTQYF. The CDR3 bases are TGTGCCAGCAGCTCGGGAGAAGGAGGGTTAGGGGATACGCAGTATTTT.

Worth noting for this clonotype: This CDR3 is missing its conserved last phenylalanine or tryptophan, likely due to a read error. The chain combines TRBV20-1 with TRBJ1-4, with D hard to call. Trimming shortened V by 0 bases and J by 3 bases, and 11 bases separated the two germline ends. The CDR3 loop spans 15 amino acids. Germline V lookup: CDR1 DFQATT, CDR2 SNEGSKA (reference sequence). The DNA of the CDR3 is TGCAGTGCTAGAGAAGCCTCTAACCCTAATGAAAAACTGTTTTAT. Protein: CSAREASNPNEKLFY.

This chain links TRBV12-3 or TRBV12-4 with TRBJ2-3; 8 bases are shared with TRBD2. Unmatched junction bases numbered 11, after V lost 2 bases and J lost 4 bases. This CDR3 spans 17 amino acids. The CDR3 DNA follows: TGTGCCAGCAGTTTAATAATCGGGACTAGGGTAGCAGATACGCAGTATTTT. This gives the protein CASSLIIGTRVADTQYF.

The chain employs TRBV6-5 and TRBJ2-5; tentative D call: TRBD2 (5 bases). V was clipped by 0 bases and J by 5 bases, with 10 bases between them. Germline assignment: CDR1 MNHEY and CDR2 SVGAGI. The CDR3 is 14 amino acids. This CDR3 reads CASSYSDLQETQYF. The CDR3 DNA sequence: TGTGCCAGCAGTTACTCGGACTTACAGGAGACCCAGTACTTC.

This clonotype has a handful of counts. This chain uses TRBV7-2 with TRBJ2-4, with TRBD1 matching over 8 bases. CDR3 length: 16 amino acids. CDR1 is SGHTA and CDR2 is FQGNSA in the germline V gene. V gave up 7 bases and J gave up 4 bases; unmatched junction bases: 12. DNA for the CDR3: TGTGCCAGCACCAGACAGGGGACCCTCCAGAAAAACATTCAGTACTTC. Translating it yields CASTRQGTLQKNIQYF.

This chain links TRBV28 with TRBJ2-1; 13 bases map to TRBD2. The V gene's germline CDR1 is MDHEN and CDR2 SYDVKM. The ends lost 4 bases at V and 8 bases at J; junction bases unmatched: 5. CDR3 length: 15 residues. CDR3: CASSSGLAGAHEQFF. CDR3 in DNA: TGTGCCAGCAGTTCTGGACTAGCGGGAGCCCATGAGCAGTTCTTC.

This clonotype has at least ten counts. CDR3 in amino acids: CASSSPDVAGRTEAFF. The CDR3 DNA follows: TGTGCCAGCAGCTCTCCGGACGTAGCGGGTCGCACTGAAGCTTTCTTT. The V gene is TRBV5-6, the J gene TRBJ1-1; D is unresolved. The CDR3 spans 16 residues. Germline lookup yields CDR1 SGHDT and CDR2 YYEEEE. V shed 3 bases and J shed 4 bases, with 19 bases lying between them.

This clonotype was counted only a few times. This chain joins TRBV7-2 and TRBJ2-2, with no clear D. Germline CDR1 reads SGHTA; CDR2 reads FQGNSA. The V end was cut by 3 bases, the J end by 2 bases, with 7 bases between. This CDR3 contains 14 residues. The CDR3 region has the DNA TGTGCCAGCAGCTTCCGGTCCAACACCGGGGAGCTGTTTTTT. Encoded protein: CASSFRSNTGELFF.

This clonotype was seen repeatedly, ten times or more. V and J are TRBV6-1 and TRBJ1-3, with TRBD1 matching 7 bases. Germline V CDR1 and CDR2: MNHNS, SASEGT. The V segment lost 4 bases and the J segment 2 bases; nucleotides outside the gene matches: 8. This CDR3 is built from 16 residues. The CDR3 protein is CASSGTGQNAGNTIYF. As DNA, the CDR3 is TGTGCCAGCAGTGGAACGGGACAGAACGCTGGAAACACCATATATTTT.

The DNA of the CDR3 is TGTGCCAGCAGTCCGGGAGGCTCCAAAAACATTCAGTACTTC. This gives the protein CASSPGGSKNIQYF. This rearrangement joins TRBV12-3 or TRBV12-4 to TRBJ2-4, with 7 positions matching TRBD2. The CDR3 loop spans 14 amino acids. After removal of 5 bases from V and 2 bases from J, the junction contained 3 bases not matched to a gene.

The rearrangement joins TRBV4-1 to TRBJ2-6, with a tentative D call TRBD1 (5 bases). CDR1 and CDR2 (germline): MGHRA, YSYEKL. CDR3 length: 18 amino acids. V gave up 4 bases and J gave up 3 bases, with 19 bases separating them. The CDR3 DNA reads TGCGCCAGCAGCCTCTACAACTCCAGGGTTCGTGGGGCCAACGTCCTGACTTTC. Protein product: CASSLYNSRVRGANVLTF.

This clonotype was detected many times. The V call is TRBV12-3 or TRBV12-4, the J call TRBJ2-1; TRBD2 matches 9 bases. The V and J ends lost 6 bases and 7 bases, in that order; junction bases with no gene match: 13. CDR3 length: 16 amino acids. The CDR3 sequence: CASRPLAGRGYNEQFF. In DNA, the CDR3 is TGTGCCAGCAGACCTCTAGCGGGAAGGGGTTATAATGAGCAGTTCTTC.

In this sample, this clonotype turned up a few times. The rearrangement uses TRBV4-1 and TRBJ2-1; D unresolved. The CDR3 sequence is 12 residues long. Trimming cost V 1 base and J 9 bases, with 7 bases left between them. CDR1 and CDR2 from the germline V gene are MGHRA and YSYEKL. Here the CDR3 reads CASSQVESEQFF. DNA for the CDR3: TGCGCCAGCAGCCAAGTCGAAAGTGAGCAGTTCTTC.

The V and J genes are TRBV20-1 and TRBJ2-1; the D call may be TRBD1 or TRBD2 (5 bases each). Germline CDR1 is DFQATT and CDR2 is SNEGSKA (reference sequence). The CDR3 sequence is 12 residues long. V dropped 6 bases and J dropped 6 bases, with 12 bases sitting between them. CDR3 in DNA: TGCAGTGCCGGGACGTTCGGCAATGAGCAGTTCTTC. Translated: CSAGTFGNEQFF.

This clonotype was observed a handful of times. CDR3 DNA sequence: TGTGCCAGCAACCTAGCAAGGGGCAATGAGCAGTTCTTC. Translating gives CASNLARGNEQFF. The chain combines TRBV2 with TRBJ2-1, with D perhaps given as TRBD1 or TRBD2 (5 bases each). Trimming pared 7 bases from V and 6 bases from J, leaving 13 bases between. The CDR3 is made up of 13 amino acids. The V gene's germline CDR1 is SNHLY and CDR2 FYNNEI.

This clonotype was seen ten or more times. The rearrangement links TRBV7-2 to TRBJ2-3; D is perhaps TRBD2 (5 bases). This CDR3 region has 15 residues. Germline CDR1 and CDR2: SGHTA and FQGNSA. Trimming stripped 3 bases from V and 1 base from J, with 11 bases between. In nucleotides, the CDR3 is TGTGCCAGCAGCTTTAGCGTGGGTGGCACAGATACGCAGTATTTT. Translated, it gives CASSFSVGGTDTQYF.

The sample holds a few counts of this clonotype. V usage is TRBV11-2 and J usage is TRBJ2-3, with D unresolved. Germline CDR1 SGHAT, CDR2 FQNNGV. The V gene lost 1 base and the J gene lost 2 bases, with 7 bases spanning the gap. The length of the CDR3 is 14 residues. DNA for the CDR3: TGTGCCAGCAGCTTAGCCATCTACACAGATACGCAGTATTTT. It encodes CASSLAIYTDTQYF.